This T cell receptor beta chain was recorded in a study of T cell responses to AZD1222 COVID-19 vaccine. Study-level points and caveats: CD4 TCRs covered the whole spike, strongest at regions 160-218 and 743-854. Increased Spike-specific TCR breadth and depth were observed after two AZD1222 doses. Only after the peak T cell response were repertoires sampled.

Clones were sequenced by immunoSEQ multiplex PCR, and TCRdb holds only the in-frame ones, with some missing. The sample records 120,000 to 150,000 clones, 88% being singletons. The CDR3 length is 15 residues. V gave up 0 bases and J gave up 2 bases, with 12 bases separating them. Per germline, CDR1 SGHDT and CDR2 YYEEEE. Remarks on this clone: Its antigen remains unknown.

The origin of this receptor is an adult in good health. This specimen was peripheral blood, taken on day 0 of MenACWY control vaccination. The chain joins TRBV5-6 to TRBJ2-7; D gene uncertain. Here the CDR3 DNA reads TGTGCCAGCAGCTTGGCGTCGGCAGCTCCCTACGAGCAGTACTTC. Amino acid sequence: CASSLASAAPYEQYF. Drawing the rest from reference TRBV5-6 and TRBJ2-7, the complete variable domain is DAGVTQSPTHLIKTRGQQVTLRCSPKSGHDTVSWYQQALGQGPQFIFQYYEEEERQRGNFPDRFSGHQFPNYSSELNVNALLLGDSALYLCASSLASAAPYEQYFGPGTRLTVT.